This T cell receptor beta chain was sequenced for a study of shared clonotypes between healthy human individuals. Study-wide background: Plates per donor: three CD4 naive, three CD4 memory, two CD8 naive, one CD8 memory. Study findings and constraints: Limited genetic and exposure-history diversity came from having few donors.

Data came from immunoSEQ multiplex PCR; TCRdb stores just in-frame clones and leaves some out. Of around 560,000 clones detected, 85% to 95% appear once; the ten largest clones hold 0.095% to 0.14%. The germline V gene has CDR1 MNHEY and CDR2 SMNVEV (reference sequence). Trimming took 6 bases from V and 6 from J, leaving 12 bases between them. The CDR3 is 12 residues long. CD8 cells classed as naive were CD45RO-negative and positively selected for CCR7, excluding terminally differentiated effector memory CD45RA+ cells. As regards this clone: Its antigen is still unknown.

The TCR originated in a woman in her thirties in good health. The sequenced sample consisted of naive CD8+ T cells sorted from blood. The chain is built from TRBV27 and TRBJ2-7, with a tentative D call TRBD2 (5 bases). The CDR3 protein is CASSSPGVEQYF. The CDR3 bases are TGTGCCAGCAGCTCACCCGGGGTCGAGCAGTACTTC.